The clone carrying this T cell receptor (beta chain) has only one observation. The antigen is unknown. These data originate in a study of cytomegalovirus exposure and HLA in healthy donors. The CDR3 extends over 16 amino acids. With 0 bases clipped from V and 3 bases from J, the junction kept 4 bases outside the gene matches. Germline-derived CDR1 and CDR2 are KGHSH and LQKENI. The study, taken as a whole, reports: Immune exposure information comprised only CMV serostatus. Through in vitro validation, three CMV-associated chains were shown to be specific for CMV antigens.

Researchers ran the PCR with 60 Vbeta and 13 Jbeta primers. This table comes from immunoSEQ multiplex PCR, and its TCRdb copy is limited to in-frame clones, with some not included. Of roughly 100,000 clones in the sample, more than 60% were seen once. Samples came from healthy bone marrow donors. Material for sequencing was PBMCs. The chain couples TRBV18 to TRBJ2-1; TRBD2 agrees at 8 bases. The receptor's source is a man aged 40-49 years in good health and CMV-seronegative. The CDR3 protein is CASSPPVAGNYNEQFF. CDR3 DNA: TGTGCCAGCTCACCACCGGTAGCGGGGAACTACAATGAGCAGTTCTTC. The entire variable domain, with the rest obtained from reference TRBV18 and TRBJ2-1, is as follows: NAGVMQNPRHLVRRRGQEARLRCSPMKGHSHVYWYRQLPEEGLKFMVYLQKENIIDESGMPKERFSAEFPKEGPSILRIQQVVRGDSAAYFCASSPPVAGNYNEQFFGPGTRLTVL.